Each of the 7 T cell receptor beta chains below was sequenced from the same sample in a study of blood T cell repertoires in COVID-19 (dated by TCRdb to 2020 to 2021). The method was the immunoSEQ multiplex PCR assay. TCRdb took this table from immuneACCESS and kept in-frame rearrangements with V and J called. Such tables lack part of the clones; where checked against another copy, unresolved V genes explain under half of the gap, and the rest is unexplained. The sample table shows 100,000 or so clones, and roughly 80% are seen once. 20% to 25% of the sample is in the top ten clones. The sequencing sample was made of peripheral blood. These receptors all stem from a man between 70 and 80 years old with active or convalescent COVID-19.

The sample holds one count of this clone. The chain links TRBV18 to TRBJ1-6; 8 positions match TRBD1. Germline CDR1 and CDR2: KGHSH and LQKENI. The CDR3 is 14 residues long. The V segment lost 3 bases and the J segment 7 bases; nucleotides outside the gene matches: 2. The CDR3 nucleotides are TGTGCCAGCTCACCCCGACAGGGGAATTCACCCCTCCACTTT. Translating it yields CASSPRQGNSPLHF.

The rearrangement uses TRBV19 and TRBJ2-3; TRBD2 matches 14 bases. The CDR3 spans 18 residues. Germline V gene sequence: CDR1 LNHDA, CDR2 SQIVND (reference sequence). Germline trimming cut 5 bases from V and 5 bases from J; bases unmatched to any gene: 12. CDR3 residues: CASSARGTSGGLEDTQYF. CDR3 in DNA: TGTGCCAGTAGTGCACGCGGGACTAGCGGGGGCCTAGAAGATACGCAGTATTTT.

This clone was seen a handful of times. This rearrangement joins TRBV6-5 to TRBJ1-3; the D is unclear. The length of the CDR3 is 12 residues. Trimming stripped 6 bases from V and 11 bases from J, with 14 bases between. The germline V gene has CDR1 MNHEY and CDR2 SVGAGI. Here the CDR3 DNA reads TGTGCCAGCAGGGTTGAGTTTTCCTCCATATATTTT. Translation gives CASRVEFSSIYF.

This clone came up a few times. In DNA form, the CDR3 reads TGTGCCAGCAGTGAACTAGGGGAAGATGGAAACACCATATATTTT. Its protein is CASSELGEDGNTIYF. The chain is built from TRBV6-1 and TRBJ1-3; D is possibly TRBD1 (5 bases). With 2 bases removed from V and 3 bases from J, the gap between germline ends came to 11 bases. Germline V gene lookup returns CDR1 MNHNS and CDR2 SASEGT. There are 15 residues in the CDR3.

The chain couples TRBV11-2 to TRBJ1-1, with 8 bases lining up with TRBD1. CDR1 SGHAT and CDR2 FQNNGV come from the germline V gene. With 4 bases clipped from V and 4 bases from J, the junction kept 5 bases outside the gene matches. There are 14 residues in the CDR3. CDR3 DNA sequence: TGTGCCAGCAGCTACAGGGGGGGAGTCACTGAAGCTTTCTTT. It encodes CASSYRGGVTEAFF. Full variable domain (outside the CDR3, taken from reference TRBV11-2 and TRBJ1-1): EAGVAQSPRYKIIEKRQSVAFWCNPISGHATLYWYQQILGQGPKLLIQFQNNGVVDDSQLPKDRFSAERLKGVDSTLKIQPAKLEDSAVYLCASSYRGGVTEAFFGQGTRLTVV.

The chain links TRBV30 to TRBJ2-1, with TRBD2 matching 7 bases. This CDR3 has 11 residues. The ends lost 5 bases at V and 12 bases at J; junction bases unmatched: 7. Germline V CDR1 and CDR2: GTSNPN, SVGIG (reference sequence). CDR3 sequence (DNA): TGTGCCTGGTGGGGGGGACCGGGGCAGTTCTTC. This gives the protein CAWWGGPGQFF.

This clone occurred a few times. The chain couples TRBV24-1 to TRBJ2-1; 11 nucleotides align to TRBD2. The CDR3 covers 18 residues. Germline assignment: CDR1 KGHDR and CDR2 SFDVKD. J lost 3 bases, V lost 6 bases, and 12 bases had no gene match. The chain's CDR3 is CATSSDTSGRLLYNEQFF. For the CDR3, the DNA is TGTGCCACCAGTTCAGACACTAGCGGGAGACTACTCTACAATGAGCAGTTCTTC.